The T cell receptor (beta chain) described here comes from a study of T-cell reconstitution after alpha-beta-depleted transplantation in children. V was pared by 8 bases and J by 4 bases, with 30 bases between. The CDR3 runs 18 residues. The germline V gene has CDR1 WSHSY and CDR2 SAAADI. Unique molecular identifiers were used to barcode this TCRbeta library. TCRdb fed the PCR reads into MiXCR, producing one record per CDR3 protein. Found here are some 350,000 distinct CDR3 sequences, about a tenth of them singletons; the top ten hold 2% to 3%. This clonotype was counted a few times. The sequence derives from a human donor who donated a stem cell graft to a child with acute lymphoblastic leukemia. The sample was PBMCs from the stem cell graft donor, taken from the stem cell graft. This chain uses TRBV10-2 with TRBJ2-7, with D unresolved. The CDR3 reads CASLFVVVADSPRYEQYF. As DNA, the CDR3 is TGCGCCAGCCTATTTGTTGTGGTTGCGGATTCCCCCCGGTACGAGCAGTACTTC.